Shown below are 22 T cell receptor beta chains from a single sample sequenced in a study of blood T cells in healthy people across ages (dated by TCRdb to between 2014 and 2016). Library construction relied on 5' RACE. These reads were obtained on an Illumina HiSeq 2500. A second about 7 to 12 cycle PCR used a sample-barcoded 5' primer and a J-beta primer mix. The public reads were reanalyzed by TCRdb: fastp trimming at Q25, MiXCR alignment, in-frame beta chains only. One record per CDR3 amino acid sequence lists the most common genes and DNA. The sample table lists roughly 700,000 distinct CDR3 sequences, approximately 25% of them with a count of one. Of the sample, 8% to 10% falls within the top ten clones. These sequences were also reported in another study, on T cells of mothers and their children.

The sample taken for sequencing was blood. Every receptor here comes from a boy aged 5 to 17 in good health.

V and J are TRBV5-1 and TRBJ2-2; D uncertain. Germline V gene sequence: CDR1 SGHRS, CDR2 YFSETQ. V was trimmed by 5 bases and J by 4 bases, leaving 12 bases between them. The CDR3 loop spans 14 amino acids. The DNA for the CDR3 is TGCGCCAGCAGTCTGATTCCAGCCACCGGGGAGCTGTTTTTT. Its translation: CASSLIPATGELFF.

CDR3 sequence reads: CASSPLTGSGNTIYF. The CDR3 coding sequence is TGTGCCAGCAGCCCACTGACGGGATCTGGAAACACCATATATTTT. This sequence joins TRBV11-2 and TRBJ1-3; D gene unclear. Per germline, CDR1 SGHAT and CDR2 FQNNGV. V was clipped by 5 bases and J by 1 base, with 12 bases between them. There are 15 residues in the CDR3.

The chain has TRBV9 and TRBJ1-1, with TRBD1 as a possible D gene (5 bases). V lost 5 bases and J 1 base, leaving 9 bases between the germline ends. This CDR3 comprises 13 residues. CDR1 is SGDLS, CDR2 YYNGEE, per germline. In nucleotides, the CDR3 is TGTGCCAGCAGGGGGACGAGGAACACTGAAGCTTTCTTT. Translating it yields CASRGTRNTEAFF.

This chain links TRBV19 with TRBJ1-2, with unresolved D. The CDR3 totals 13 residues. Trimming pared 6 bases from V and 4 bases from J, leaving 12 bases between. CDR1 and CDR2 (germline): LNHDA, SQIVND (reference sequence). The CDR3 sequence: CASRGWGGYGYTF. The CDR3 DNA sequence: TGTGCCAGTAGGGGGTGGGGAGGCTATGGCTACACCTTC.

The chain is built from TRBV4-3 and TRBJ2-1; D unclear. Trimming cost V 0 bases and J 5 bases, with 11 bases left between them. The germline V gene has CDR1 LGHNA and CDR2 YSLEER. The CDR3 contains 15 residues. CDR3 coding DNA: TGCGCCAGCAGCCAAGATGGGCCCGATCACAATGAGCAGTTCTTC. It encodes CASSQDGPDHNEQFF.

This clonotype was observed a handful of times. Its ends do not fully match the called genes, so a read error is possible. J is TRBJ1-2 and V is TRBV27, with 10 nucleotides matching TRBD1. CDR3 length: 14 residues. CDR1 is MNHEY, CDR2 SMNVEV, per germline (reference sequence). The DNA of the CDR3 is TGCGCCAGCAGGGACAGGGGACGGGGCTATGGCTACACCTTC. Residues: CASRDRGRGYGYTF.

The CDR3 region has the DNA TGCGCCAGCAGCTTGGGGGACAACCCCTACGAGCAGTACTTC. The encoded protein is CASSLGDNPYEQYF. The chain employs TRBV5-1 and TRBJ2-7, with a tentative D call TRBD1 (6 bases). The germline gives CDR1 SGHRS, CDR2 YFSETQ. This CDR3 is built from 14 residues. Trimming removed 0 bases from V and 2 bases from J, with 9 bases in between.

A few counts support this clonotype. Here the CDR3 reads CASSPGAGIRETQYF. The CDR3 DNA reads as TGTGCCAGCAGTCCTGGGGCAGGGATACGAGAGACCCAGTACTTC. The V gene is TRBV25-1, the J gene TRBJ2-5; perhaps TRBD1 as D (5 bases). Germline assignment: CDR1 MGHDK and CDR2 SYGVNS. This CDR3 spans 15 amino acids. With 5 bases removed from V and 4 bases from J, the gap between germline ends came to 17 bases.

This clonotype was detected a few times. V gene TRBV18 combines with J gene TRBJ1-4, with 7 bases aligning to TRBD1. The CDR3 loop spans 15 amino acids. Losses at the gene ends were 3 bases for V and 4 bases for J; bases not matched to a gene: 5. Germline V lookup: CDR1 KGHSH, CDR2 LQKENI. The DNA of the CDR3 is TGTGCCAGCTCACCTCCGGGACAGCGTAATGAAAAACTGTTTTTT. Encoded protein: CASSPPGQRNEKLFF. Combining the CDR3 with reference TRBV18 and TRBJ1-4 gives the whole variable domain NAGVMQNPRHLVRRRGQEARLRCSPMKGHSHVYWYRQLPEEGLKFMVYLQKENIIDESGMPKERFSAEFPKEGPSILRIQQVVRGDSAAYFCASSPPGQRNEKLFFGSGTQLSVL.

This sequence joins TRBV12-3 or TRBV12-4 and TRBJ1-2; 8 nucleotides agree with TRBD1. The V and J ends lost 5 bases and 4 bases, in that order; junction bases with no gene match: 6. The CDR3 is 14 residues long. The DNA of the CDR3 is TGTGCCAGCAGTGGCAGGGGGCAGTTCTATGGCTACACCTTC. Residues: CASSGRGQFYGYTF.

This clonotype showed up just a few times. The chain is built from TRBV5-4 and TRBJ2-6; no clear D gene. Deletions cut 3 bases from V and 0 bases from J, with 7 bases between. There are 15 residues in the CDR3. The germline V gene encodes CDR1 SGHNT and CDR2 YYREEE (reference sequence). As DNA, the CDR3 is TGTGCCAGCAGCTCCCAAAGCTCTGGGGCCAACGTCCTGACTTTC. This codes for CASSSQSSGANVLTF.

The chain employs TRBV29-1 and TRBJ2-4; no definite D call. The CDR3 contains 13 residues. In germline, CDR1 is SQVTM, CDR2 ANQGSEA. Trimming shortened V by 4 bases and J by 0 bases, and 7 bases separated the two germline ends. CDR3 DNA: TGCAGCGTTGCAGGTATAGCCAAAAACATTCAGTACTTC. Protein product: CSVAGIAKNIQYF.

This clonotype was observed a few times. V usage is TRBV4-3 and J usage is TRBJ2-7; D gene uncertain. The CDR3 has 15 residues. V was trimmed by 0 bases and J by 0 bases, leaving 9 bases between them. Germline lookup yields CDR1 LGHNA and CDR2 YSLEER. The CDR3, as DNA: TGCGCCAGCAGCCAAGATCGGTACCACTCCTACGAGCAGTACTTC. Its translation: CASSQDRYHSYEQYF.

The rearrangement joins TRBV6-2 or TRBV6-3 to TRBJ2-1; no clear D gene. The germline V and J ends were trimmed by 0 bases and 8 bases, with 8 bases remaining between them. This CDR3 region has 13 residues. Per the germline V gene, CDR1 is MNHEY and CDR2 is SVGEGT. As DNA, the CDR3 is TGTGCCAGCAGTTACTCAGGAGTTGATGAGCAGTTCTTC. Its protein is CASSYSGVDEQFF.

V usage is TRBV20-1 and J usage is TRBJ2-3; possibly TRBD1 for D (6 bases). V was cut by 2 bases and J by 0 bases, with 9 bases left in between. CDR3 length: 14 residues. CDR1 is DFQATT and CDR2 is SNEGSKA in the germline V gene (reference sequence). Written as DNA, the CDR3 is TGCAGTGCTAGAAGGACAGCTAGCACAGATACGCAGTATTTT. Protein sequence: CSARRTASTDTQYF.

This clonotype has just a few counts. The genes are TRBV27 and TRBJ2-5; TRBD1 agrees at 10 bases. The J call may be wrong; the DNA end is better matched by TRBJ2-7. Germline loops: CDR1 MNHEY, CDR2 SMNVEV (reference sequence). This CDR3 is built from 15 residues. The DNA of the CDR3 is TGTGCCAGCAGTTTTCTAGACAGGGGGCTCTACGAGCAGTACTTC. Translating it yields CASSFLDRGLYEQYF.

A remark on this clonotype: The junction does not match germline at one end; this may be a read error. The V call is TRBV6-2 or TRBV6-3, the J call TRBJ1-2, with D uncertain. The V gene's germline CDR1 is MNHEY and CDR2 SVGEGT. The CDR3 has 13 amino acids. In nucleotides, the CDR3 is TGTGCCAGCAGTTACAACAGCAATTATGGCTATACCTTC. Amino acid sequence: CASSYNSNYGYTF.

This chain joins TRBV29-1 and TRBJ2-5; D is undetermined. The tail of the sequence fits TRBJ2-7 better, so the J call may be wrong. The length of the CDR3 is 10 residues. The germline V gene encodes CDR1 SQVTM and CDR2 ANQGSEA. The CDR3 DNA reads TGCAGCGGCGAAGATGCCGAGCAGTACTTC. Protein product: CSGEDAEQYF.

DNA for the CDR3: TGCGCCAGCAGCCAACTTACGGCGGGCGTTAATGAAAAACTGTTTTTT. Amino acids: CASSQLTAGVNEKLFF. This rearrangement joins TRBV4-1 to TRBJ1-4; D gene unclear. CDR1 and CDR2 (germline): MGHRA, YSYEKL. The germline V and J ends were trimmed by 2 bases and 4 bases, with 14 bases remaining between them. The CDR3 covers 16 residues.

The chain carries TRBV6-1 and TRBJ2-1; D is possibly TRBD2 (6 bases). CDR1 and CDR2 (germline): MNHNS, SASEGT. The CDR3 extends over 16 amino acids. V lost 6 bases, J lost 0 bases, and 15 bases lay in between. Here the CDR3 reads CASRLSGSSSYNEQFF. The CDR3 DNA is TGTGCCAGCAGACTCAGCGGGTCTAGCTCCTACAATGAGCAGTTCTTC.

The chain links TRBV7-8 to TRBJ1-5, with a possible D match to TRBD1 (6 bases). This CDR3 spans 19 amino acids. The ends were cut back, 2 bases at V and 0 bases at J, with 20 bases in the middle. CDR1 SGHVS and CDR2 FQNEAQ come from the germline V gene. The CDR3 sequence: CASSLRGAGARTSNQPQHF. The CDR3 bases are TGTGCCAGCAGCTTAAGGGGGGCGGGGGCGAGAACTAGCAATCAGCCCCAGCATTTT.

The V and J genes are TRBV29-1 and TRBJ1-2, with D possibly TRBD1 on 6 matching bases. The CDR3 sequence is 10 residues long. The V gene lost 6 bases and the J gene lost 13 bases, with 15 bases spanning the gap. Germline-derived CDR1 and CDR2 are SQVTM and ANQGSEA. CDR3 nucleotide sequence: TGCAGCGTCCGGACAGATCGGACCACCTTC. Encoded protein: CSVRTDRTTF.